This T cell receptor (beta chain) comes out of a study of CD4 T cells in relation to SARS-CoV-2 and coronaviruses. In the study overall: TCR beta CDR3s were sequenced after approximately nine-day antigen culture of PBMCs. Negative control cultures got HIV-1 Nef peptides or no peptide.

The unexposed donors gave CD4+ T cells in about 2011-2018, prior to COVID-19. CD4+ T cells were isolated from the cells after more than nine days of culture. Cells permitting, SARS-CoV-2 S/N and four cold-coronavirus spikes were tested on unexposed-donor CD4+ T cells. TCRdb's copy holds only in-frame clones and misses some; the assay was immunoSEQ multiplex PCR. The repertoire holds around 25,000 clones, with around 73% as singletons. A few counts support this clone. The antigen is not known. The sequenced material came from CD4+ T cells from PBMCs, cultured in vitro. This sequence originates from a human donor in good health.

The CDR3 DNA reads TGTGCCAGCAGGCAGACTCGGGATCAGCCCCAGCATTTT. Translated: CASRQTRDQPQHF. The chain has TRBV27 and TRBJ1-5, with no clear D. Germline loops: CDR1 MNHEY, CDR2 SMNVEV (reference sequence). Trimming removed 6 bases at V and 5 bases at J, with 11 bases between. The length of the CDR3 is 13 residues.